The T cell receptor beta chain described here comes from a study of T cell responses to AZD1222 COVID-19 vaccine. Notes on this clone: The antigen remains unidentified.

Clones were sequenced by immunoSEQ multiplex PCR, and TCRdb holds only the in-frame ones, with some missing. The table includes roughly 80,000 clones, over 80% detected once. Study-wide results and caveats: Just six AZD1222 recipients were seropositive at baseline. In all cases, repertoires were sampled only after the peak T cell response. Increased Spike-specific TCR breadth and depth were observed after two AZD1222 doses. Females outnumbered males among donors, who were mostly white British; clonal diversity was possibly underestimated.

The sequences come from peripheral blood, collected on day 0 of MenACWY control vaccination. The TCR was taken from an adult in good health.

The CDR3: CASSLDGTGTYEQYF. The CDR3 DNA sequence: TGTGCCAGCAGCTTAGACGGGACAGGGACCTACGAGCAGTACTTC. This chain links TRBV11-2 with TRBJ2-7; 9 bases agree with TRBD1. The CDR3 is made up of 15 amino acids. CDR1 SGHAT and CDR2 FQNNGV come from the germline V gene. The trim removed 0 bases at V and 2 bases at J, leaving 2 bases unmatched. Full variable domain (missing parts from reference TRBV11-2 and TRBJ2-7): EAGVAQSPRYKIIEKRQSVAFWCNPISGHATLYWYQQILGQGPKLLIQFQNNGVVDDSQLPKDRFSAERLKGVDSTLKIQPAKLEDSAVYLCASSLDGTGTYEQYFGPGTRLTVT.